These 12 T cell receptor beta chains were all obtained from the same sample, sequenced in a study of cytomegalovirus exposure and HLA in healthy donors. The PCR used 60 Vbeta and 13 Jbeta primers. Some clones are missing from TCRdb's copy, which holds only in-frame ones; the method was immunoSEQ multiplex PCR. The sample comprises 130,000 or so clones, around 80% of which are singletons, and roughly 5% rests with the top ten. Sample: PBMCs. These receptors all stem from a man aged 30 to 39 in good health and CMV-seronegative.

This clone came up a few times. In DNA form, the CDR3 reads TGTGCCAGCAGCTTATACAGGGGCGATTACTATGGCTACACCTTC. Protein sequence: CASSLYRGDYYGYTF. This chain links TRBV5-6 with TRBJ1-2; 7 bases fit TRBD1. CDR3 length: 15 residues. Germline V lookup: CDR1 SGHDT, CDR2 YYEEEE. V lost 2 bases, J lost 3 bases, and 7 bases stayed unmatched. The whole variable domain, filled in from reference TRBV5-6 and TRBJ1-2, reads DAGVTQSPTHLIKTRGQQVTLRCSPKSGHDTVSWYQQALGQGPQFIFQYYEEEERQRGNFPDRFSGHQFPNYSSELNVNALLLGDSALYLCASSLYRGDYYGYTFGSGTRLTVV.

This clone has a single count. The chain recombines TRBV7-2 with TRBJ2-7, with a possible D match to TRBD2 (5 bases). Trimming took off 5 bases at V and 6 bases at J, with 8 bases between the two ends. The CDR3 has 11 amino acids. Germline loops: CDR1 SGHTA, CDR2 FQGNSA. Here the CDR3 reads CASSPRGEQYF. The DNA for the CDR3 is TGTGCCAGCAGCCCCCGGGGCGAGCAGTACTTC.

In its sample, this clone was seen once. This chain uses TRBV27 with TRBJ2-3; perhaps TRBD2 as D (6 bases). Per germline, CDR1 MNHEY and CDR2 SMNVEV (reference sequence). V was clipped by 7 bases and J by 4 bases, with 18 bases between them. The CDR3 consists of 15 residues. CDR3 in DNA: TGTGCCAGCAACTCATTGGGGAGGATACCAGATACGCAGTATTTT. This translates into CASNSLGRIPDTQYF.

This chain connects TRBV7-9 to TRBJ2-1, with unresolved D. V was shortened by 5 bases and J by 4 bases, with 21 bases between the two germline ends. CDR3 length: 17 amino acids. From germline, CDR1 is SEHNR and CDR2 FQNEAQ (reference sequence). CDR3 in DNA: TGTGCCAGCAGCCCCTCGGAGAAACCCGGAAAATACAATGAGCAGTTCTTC. It is translated as CASSPSEKPGKYNEQFF. Full variable domain (missing parts from reference TRBV7-9 and TRBJ2-1): DTGVSQNPRHKITKRGQNVTFRCDPISEHNRLYWYRQTLGQGPEFLTYFQNEAQLEKSRLLSDRFSAERPKGSFSTLEIQRTEQGDSAMYLCASSPSEKPGKYNEQFFGPGTRLTVL.

The table lists this clone with a count of one. CDR3 nucleotide sequence: TGTGCCAGCAGCTTGGGAACAGGAATCTCTGGAAACACCATATATTTT. Protein product: CASSLGTGISGNTIYF. The chain combines TRBV5-4 with TRBJ1-3; maybe TRBD1 (5 bases). V lost 0 bases to trimming and J lost 0 bases, with 10 bases between them. Germline lookup yields CDR1 SGHNT and CDR2 YYREEE (reference sequence). The CDR3 is 16 residues long.

The chain has TRBV27 and TRBJ2-3; D perhaps matches TRBD2 (6 bases). Trimming cost V 7 bases and J 9 bases, with 14 bases left between them. The CDR3 sequence is 12 residues long. Per germline, CDR1 MNHEY and CDR2 SMNVEV (reference sequence). This CDR3 is CASKEEGRTQYF. As DNA, the CDR3 is TGTGCCAGCAAGGAGGAGGGAAGGACGCAGTATTTT.

The chain is built from TRBV7-9 and TRBJ1-1, with D unclear. The ends were cut back, 1 base at V and 1 base at J, with 7 bases in the middle. This CDR3 spans 14 amino acids. Germline assignment: CDR1 SEHNR and CDR2 FQNEAQ (reference sequence). CDR3 bases: TGTGCCAGCAGCTTAGAACTTCGGAACACTGAAGCTTTCTTT. This gives the protein CASSLELRNTEAFF. The entire variable domain, with the rest obtained from reference TRBV7-9 and TRBJ1-1, is as follows: DTGVSQNPRHKITKRGQNVTFRCDPISEHNRLYWYRQTLGQGPEFLTYFQNEAQLEKSRLLSDRFSAERPKGSFSTLEIQRTEQGDSAMYLCASSLELRNTEAFFGQGTRLTVV.

This rearrangement joins TRBV6-1 to TRBJ1-2, with TRBD1 matching over 7 bases. The CDR3 is made up of 15 amino acids. The V and J ends lost 2 bases and 4 bases, in that order; junction bases with no gene match: 7. Germline loops: CDR1 MNHNS, CDR2 SASEGT. CDR3 nucleotide sequence: TGTGCCAGCAGTGAACCGTTAACAGGGGCCTATGGCTACACCTTC. Protein: CASSEPLTGAYGYTF.

This clone was counted once. This chain connects TRBV15 to TRBJ2-2; 9 positions agree with TRBD1. V was pared by 5 bases and J by 1 base, with 8 bases of the junction left unmatched. CDR1 is LNHNV, CDR2 YYDKDF, per germline (reference sequence). The CDR3 sequence is 17 residues long. The CDR3 region is CATSYPGQGKNTGELFF. The CDR3 DNA reads as TGTGCCACCAGCTACCCCGGACAGGGGAAGAACACCGGGGAGCTGTTTTTT. The entire variable domain, with the rest obtained from reference TRBV15 and TRBJ2-2, is as follows: DAMVIQNPRYQVTQFGKPVTLSCSQTLNHNVMYWYQQKSSQAPKLLFHYYDKDFNNEADTPDNFQSRRPNTSFCFLDIRSPGLGDTAMYLCATSYPGQGKNTGELFFGEGSRLTVL.

This chain links TRBV6-6 with TRBJ2-2, with D perhaps TRBD2 (6 bases). Germline loops: CDR1 MNHNY, CDR2 SVGAGI (reference sequence). V was shortened by 6 bases and J by 2 bases, with 13 bases between the two germline ends. This CDR3 has 15 amino acids. In DNA form, the CDR3 reads TGTGCCAGCAGGAGTACGGGGGACAACACCGGGGAGCTGTTTTTT. This codes for CASRSTGDNTGELFF.

This sequence joins TRBV7-2 and TRBJ1-6; 11 bases line up with TRBD1. With 5 bases clipped from V and 9 bases from J, the junction kept 3 bases outside the gene matches. CDR1 and CDR2 (germline): SGHTA, FQGNSA. The CDR3 has 14 residues. The CDR3 is CASSQGQGGSPLHF. For the CDR3, the DNA is TGTGCCAGCAGCCAGGGACAGGGGGGTTCACCCCTCCACTTT. The variable domain in full, completed from reference TRBV7-2 and TRBJ1-6, reads GAGVSQSPSNKVTEKGKDVELRCDPISGHTALYWYRQSLGQGLEFLIYFQGNSAPDKSGLPSDRFSAERTGGSVSTLTIQRTQQEDSAVYLCASSQGQGGSPLHFGNGTRLTVT.

V usage is TRBV5-6 and J usage is TRBJ1-2; the D gene is possibly TRBD1 (6 bases). Trimming left V 3 bases short and J 2 bases short, with 11 bases between. The CDR3 contains 14 residues. Germline V CDR1 and CDR2: SGHDT, YYEEEE. The CDR3 loop is CASSSDRSNYGYTF. CDR3 nucleotides: TGTGCCAGCAGCTCTGACAGGTCCAACTATGGCTACACCTTC. Looking up the rest from reference TRBV5-6 and TRBJ1-2 gives the full variable domain: DAGVTQSPTHLIKTRGQQVTLRCSPKSGHDTVSWYQQALGQGPQFIFQYYEEEERQRGNFPDRFSGHQFPNYSSELNVNALLLGDSALYLCASSSDRSNYGYTFGSGTRLTVV.